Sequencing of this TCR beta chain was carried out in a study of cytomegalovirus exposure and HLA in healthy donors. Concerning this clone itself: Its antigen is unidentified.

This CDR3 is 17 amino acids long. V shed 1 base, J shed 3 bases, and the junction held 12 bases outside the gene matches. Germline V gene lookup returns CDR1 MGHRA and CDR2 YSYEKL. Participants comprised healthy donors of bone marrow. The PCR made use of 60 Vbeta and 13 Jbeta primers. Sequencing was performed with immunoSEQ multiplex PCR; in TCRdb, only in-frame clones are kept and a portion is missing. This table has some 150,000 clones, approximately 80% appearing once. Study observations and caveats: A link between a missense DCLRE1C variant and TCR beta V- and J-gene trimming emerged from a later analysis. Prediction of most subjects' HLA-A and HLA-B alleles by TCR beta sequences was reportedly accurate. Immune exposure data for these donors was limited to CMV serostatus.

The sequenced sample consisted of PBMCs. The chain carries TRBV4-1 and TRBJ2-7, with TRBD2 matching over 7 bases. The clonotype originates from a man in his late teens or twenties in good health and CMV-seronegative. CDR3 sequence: CASSQVATGRGSYEQYF. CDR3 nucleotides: TGCGCCAGCAGCCAAGTCGCTACTGGGCGGGGGAGCTACGAGCAGTACTTC.